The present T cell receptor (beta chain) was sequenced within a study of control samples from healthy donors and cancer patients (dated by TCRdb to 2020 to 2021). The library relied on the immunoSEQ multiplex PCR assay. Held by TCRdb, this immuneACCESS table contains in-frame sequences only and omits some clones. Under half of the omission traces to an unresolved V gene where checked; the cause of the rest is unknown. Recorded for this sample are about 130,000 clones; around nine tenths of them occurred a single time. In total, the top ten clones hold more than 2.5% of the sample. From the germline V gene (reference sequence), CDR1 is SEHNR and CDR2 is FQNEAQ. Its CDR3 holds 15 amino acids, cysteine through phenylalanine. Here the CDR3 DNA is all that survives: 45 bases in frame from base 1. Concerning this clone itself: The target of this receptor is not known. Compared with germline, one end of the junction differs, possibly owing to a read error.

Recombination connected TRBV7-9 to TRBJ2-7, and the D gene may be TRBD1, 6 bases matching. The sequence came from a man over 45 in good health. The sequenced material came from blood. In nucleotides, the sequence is TGTGCCGGCAGCCCCCGGTGGGACAACCTCTACGAGCAGTACTTC. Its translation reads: CAGSPRWDNLYEQYF.